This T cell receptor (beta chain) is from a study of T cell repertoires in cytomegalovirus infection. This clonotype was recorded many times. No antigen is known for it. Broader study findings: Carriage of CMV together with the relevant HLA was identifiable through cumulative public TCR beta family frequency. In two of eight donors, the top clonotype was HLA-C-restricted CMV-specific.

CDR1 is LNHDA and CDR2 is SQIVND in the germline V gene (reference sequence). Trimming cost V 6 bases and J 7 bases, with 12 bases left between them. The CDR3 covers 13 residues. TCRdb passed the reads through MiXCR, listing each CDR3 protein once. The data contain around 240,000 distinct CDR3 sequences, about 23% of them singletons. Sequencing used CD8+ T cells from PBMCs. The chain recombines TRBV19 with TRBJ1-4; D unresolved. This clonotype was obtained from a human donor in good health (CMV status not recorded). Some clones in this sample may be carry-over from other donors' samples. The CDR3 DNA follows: TGTGCCAGTAGCCCGCGGTGGAGTGAAAAACTGTTTTTT. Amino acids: CASSPRWSEKLFF.